This entry concerns a single T cell receptor (beta chain). The antigen it binds to is not known. Base-call qualities are not available, and no considerably larger clone is one nucleotide away. Trimming costs V 1 base and J 2 bases, and their ends lie 12 bases apart. From the cysteine up to the phenylalanine, the CDR3 has a length of 15 residues. Only the CDR3 region is kept as DNA, spanning 45 bases read in frame from base 1. CDR1 and CDR2 were assigned from the germline V gene (reference sequence) as LGHDT and YNNKEL. The entry originates in a study of early T cells in non-severe SARS-CoV-2 infection (dated by TCRdb to the early 2020s). Background on the whole study: TCR sequencing used bulk RNA from unsorted whole blood, so alpha and beta chains could not be paired. General study outcomes and caveats: Matching against VDJdb was skewed toward anti-spike CD8 responses, likely underestimated virus-specific expansions, and missed private and CD4 specificities.

The receptor library was made with 5' RACE. Sequencing used a NextSeq 500. Unique molecular identifiers were attached to individual cDNA molecules in the TCR library protocol so that sequencing error and PCR bias could be corrected. TCR alpha and beta chains were both sequenced, and the abundances of alpha and beta sequences in each sample were closely correlated with each other. In the source study's methods: Decombinator V4 was used to annotate TCR sequences for V gene, J gene and CDR3. Expanded TCRs were defined as changing significantly between any two time points under a Poisson model with p below 0.0001. Abundances of TCRs were expressed as counts per million after normalisation to the total number of TCRs sequenced in each sample. MAIT TCRs were defined by TRAV1-2 paired with TRAJ12, TRAJ20 or TRAJ33, and iNKT TCRs by TRAV10 paired with TRAJ18. VDJdb, accessed on 1 November 2021, was searched for TCRs annotated for CMV, EBV and SARS-CoV-2, and TCRs annotated for more than one antigen were excluded. Through fastp at Q25 and MiXCR, TCRdb rebuilt clones from the public reads, retaining in-frame beta chains. For every CDR3 protein sequence, its rows merge into one entry that carries the most common genes and DNA. Clone size and V and J calls follow TCRdb, not the original study. The sample contains roughly 40,000 distinct CDR3 sequences, roughly 6% of them found a single time. 4.5% to 7.5% of the sample lies in the top ten.

This was a case-control study nested in a cohort of healthcare workers in London, UK, who had nasopharyngeal swab PCR tests and blood samples taken every week. Between 23 and 31 March 2020, the week of the UK lockdown, healthcare workers were enrolled and then followed up weekly for as long as 16 weeks. In this chain, TRBV3-1 is recombined with TRBJ2-7, with TRBD2 as a weak D call on 5 bases. Material: whole blood. This TCR was sampled from an adult who was a healthcare worker with PCR-confirmed SARS-CoV-2 infection or an uninfected control (not recorded which). For the CDR3, the sequence is CASSQVVNSAYEQYF. The nucleotide sequence is TGTGCCAGCAGCCAAGTAGTGAATAGCGCCTACGAGCAGTACTTC.